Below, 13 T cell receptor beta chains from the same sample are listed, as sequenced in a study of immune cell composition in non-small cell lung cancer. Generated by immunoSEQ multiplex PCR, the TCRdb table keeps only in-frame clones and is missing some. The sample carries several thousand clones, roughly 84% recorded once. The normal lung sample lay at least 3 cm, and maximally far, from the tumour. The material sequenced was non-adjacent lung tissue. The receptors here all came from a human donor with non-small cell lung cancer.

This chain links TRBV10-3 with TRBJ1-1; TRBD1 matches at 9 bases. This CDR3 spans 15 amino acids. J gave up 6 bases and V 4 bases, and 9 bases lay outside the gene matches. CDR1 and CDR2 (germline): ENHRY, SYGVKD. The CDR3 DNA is TGTGCCATCAGTGCAAATGGACAGGGGACCGCTGAAGCTTTCTTT. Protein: CAISANGQGTAEAFF.

CDR3 sequence reads: CASSFTAGGNNEQFF. CDR3 nucleotide sequence: TGTGCCAGCAGCTTCACGGCGGGAGGGAACAATGAGCAGTTCTTC. The rearrangement uses TRBV7-2 and TRBJ2-1, with TRBD2 matching 9 bases. After removal of 3 bases from V and 5 bases from J, the junction contained 5 bases not matched to a gene. Germline values: CDR1 SGHTA, CDR2 FQGNSA. The CDR3 spans 15 residues.

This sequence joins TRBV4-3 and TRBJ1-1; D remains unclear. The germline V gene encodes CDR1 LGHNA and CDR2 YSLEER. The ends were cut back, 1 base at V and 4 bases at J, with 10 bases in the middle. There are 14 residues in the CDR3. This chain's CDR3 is CASSQVKRGTEAFF. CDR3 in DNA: TGCGCCAGCAGCCAAGTCAAGAGAGGCACTGAAGCTTTCTTT.

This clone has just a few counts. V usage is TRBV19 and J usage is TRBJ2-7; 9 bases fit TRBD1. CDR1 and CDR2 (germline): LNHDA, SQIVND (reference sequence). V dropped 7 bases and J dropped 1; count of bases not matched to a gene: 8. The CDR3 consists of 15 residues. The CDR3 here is CASTTTGGPSYEQYF. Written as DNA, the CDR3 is TGTGCCAGTACCACCACAGGGGGCCCTTCCTACGAGCAGTACTTC. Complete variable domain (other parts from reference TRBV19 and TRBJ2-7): DGGITQSPKYLFRKEGQNVTLSCEQNLNHDAMYWYRQDPGQGLRLIYYSQIVNDFQKGDIAEGYSVSREKKESFPLTVTSAQKNPTAFYLCASTTTGGPSYEQYFGPGTRLTVT.

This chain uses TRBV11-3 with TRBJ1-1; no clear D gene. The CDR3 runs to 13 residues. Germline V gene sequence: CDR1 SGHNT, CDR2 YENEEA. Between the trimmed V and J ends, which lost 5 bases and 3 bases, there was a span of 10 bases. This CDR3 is CASSPKEYTEAFF. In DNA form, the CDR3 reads TGTGCCAGCAGCCCTAAAGAGTACACTGAAGCTTTCTTT.

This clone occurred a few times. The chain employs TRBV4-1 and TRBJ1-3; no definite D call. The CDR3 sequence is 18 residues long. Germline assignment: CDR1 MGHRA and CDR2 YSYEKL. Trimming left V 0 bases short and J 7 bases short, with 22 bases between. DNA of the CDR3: TGCGCCAGCAGCCAAGAACCCCCGAGGGCGGGGAGCGGGAACACCATATATTTT. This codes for CASSQEPPRAGSGNTIYF.

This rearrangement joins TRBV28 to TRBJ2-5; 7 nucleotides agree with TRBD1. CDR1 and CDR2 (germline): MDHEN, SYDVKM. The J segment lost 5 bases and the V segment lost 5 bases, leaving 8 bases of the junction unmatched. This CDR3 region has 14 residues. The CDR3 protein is CASSRGQARETQYF. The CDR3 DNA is TGTGCCAGCAGTCGTGGACAGGCTAGGGAGACCCAGTACTTC.

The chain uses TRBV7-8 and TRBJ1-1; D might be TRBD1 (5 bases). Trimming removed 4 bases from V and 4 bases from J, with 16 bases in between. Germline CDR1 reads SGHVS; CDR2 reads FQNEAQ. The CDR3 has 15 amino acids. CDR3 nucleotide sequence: TGTGCCAGCAGCTCAAGGGAGGGGCTTGGCACTGAAGCTTTCTTT. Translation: CASSSREGLGTEAFF.

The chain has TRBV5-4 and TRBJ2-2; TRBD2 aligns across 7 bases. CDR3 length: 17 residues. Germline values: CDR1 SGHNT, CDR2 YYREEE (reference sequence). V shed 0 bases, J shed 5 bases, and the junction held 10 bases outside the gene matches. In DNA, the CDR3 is TGTGCCAGCAGCTTGGGCCCTAGCGGTCGTAGGACCGGGGAGCTGTTTTTT. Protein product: CASSLGPSGRRTGELFF.

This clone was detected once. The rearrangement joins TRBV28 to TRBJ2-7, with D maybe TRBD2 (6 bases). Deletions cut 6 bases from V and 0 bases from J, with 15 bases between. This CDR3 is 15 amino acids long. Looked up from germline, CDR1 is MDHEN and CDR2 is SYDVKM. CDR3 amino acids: CASSQPGTSSYEQYF. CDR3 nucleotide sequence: TGTGCCAGCAGCCAACCCGGGACTTCCTCCTACGAGCAGTACTTC.

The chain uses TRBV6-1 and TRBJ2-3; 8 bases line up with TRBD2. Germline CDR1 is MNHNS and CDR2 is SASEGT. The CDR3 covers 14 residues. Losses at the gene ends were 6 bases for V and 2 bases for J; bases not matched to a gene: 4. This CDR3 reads CASRAGAFTDTQYF. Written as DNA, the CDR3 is TGTGCCAGCAGAGCGGGAGCCTTCACAGATACGCAGTATTTT.

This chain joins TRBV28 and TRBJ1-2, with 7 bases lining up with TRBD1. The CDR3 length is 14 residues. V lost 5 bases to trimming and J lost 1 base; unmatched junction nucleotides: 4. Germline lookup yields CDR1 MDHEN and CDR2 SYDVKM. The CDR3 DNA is TGTGCCAGCAGTAGGGACAGCCTTAACTATGGCTACACCTTC. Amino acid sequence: CASSRDSLNYGYTF.

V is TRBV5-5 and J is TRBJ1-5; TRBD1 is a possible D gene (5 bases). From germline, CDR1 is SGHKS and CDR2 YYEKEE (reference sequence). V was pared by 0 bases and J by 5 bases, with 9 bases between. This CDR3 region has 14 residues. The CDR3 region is CASSLEAGHQPQHF. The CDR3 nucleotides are TGTGCCAGCAGCTTGGAGGCGGGACATCAGCCCCAGCATTTT.